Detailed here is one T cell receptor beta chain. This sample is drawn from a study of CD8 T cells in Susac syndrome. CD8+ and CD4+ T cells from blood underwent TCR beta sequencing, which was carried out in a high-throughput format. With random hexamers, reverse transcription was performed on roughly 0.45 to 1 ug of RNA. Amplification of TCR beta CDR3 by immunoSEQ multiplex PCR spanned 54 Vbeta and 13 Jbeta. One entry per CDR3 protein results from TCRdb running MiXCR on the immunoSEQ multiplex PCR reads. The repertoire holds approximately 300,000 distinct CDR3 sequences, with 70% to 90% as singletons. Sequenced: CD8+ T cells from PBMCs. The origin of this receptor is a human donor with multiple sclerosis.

This CDR3 is CASSPGLADYQETQYF. CDR3 DNA: TGTGCCAGCAGCCCCGGACTAGCGGACTACCAAGAGACCCAGTACTTC. This rearrangement joins TRBV7-9 to TRBJ2-5; TRBD2 aligns across 10 bases. The CDR3 has 16 residues. V was clipped by 5 bases and J by 0 bases; unmatched bases: 6. From germline, CDR1 is SEHNR and CDR2 FQNEAQ (reference sequence). Full variable domain (remainder filled in from reference TRBV7-9 and TRBJ2-5): DTGVSQNPRHKITKRGQNVTFRCDPISEHNRLYWYRQTLGQGPEFLTYFQNEAQLEKSRLLSDRFSAERPKGSFSTLEIQRTEQGDSAMYLCASSPGLADYQETQYFGPGTRLLVL.